The rows below give T cell receptor beta chains drawn from one sample of a study of identical twins. TCRdb processed the 5' RACE reads anew with MiXCR; each CDR3 protein has one entry. The sample lists 250,000 or so distinct CDR3 sequences, 7.5% occurring once. The sample was also reused in another study, on yellow fever vaccine responses in identical twins.

Material for sequencing was CD8+ T cells sorted from blood. The receptors shown here come from a woman aged 18-29 years in good health. CDR3s include the opening cysteine and the closing phenylalanine or tryptophan. D genes are given only for firm matches.

>TRBJ1-2|TRBV12-3/TRBV12-4|TRBD1
CASSFYTGTGGAGYGYTF
>TRBJ1-4|TRBV29-1|.
CSVVILGDLFF
>TRBJ1-2|TRBV6-1|.
CASSETKYGYTF
>TRBJ2-1|TRBV9|.
CASNPFSGREQFF
>TRBJ2-4|TRBV12-3/TRBV12-4|.
CASSLTRDIQYF
>TRBJ2-3|TRBV15|TRBD2
CATSSPVGGGYTDTQYF
>TRBJ2-1|TRBV2|.
CASSVEGKFF
>TRBJ2-1|TRBV4-1|TRBD2
CASSQDPFGGARKQFF
>TRBJ2-1|TRBV4-1|.
CASSQANRPNEQFF
>TRBJ2-2|TRBV28|TRBD2
CASSFSGDYTGELFF
>TRBJ2-2|TRBV12-3/TRBV12-4|.
CASNLGNANTGELFF
>TRBJ1-1|TRBV12-3/TRBV12-4|.
CASSPGPSTEAFF
>TRBJ2-7|TRBV15|.
CATSRVGSSYEQYF
>TRBJ1-1|TRBV10-2|.
CASNLRRGFEVFF
>TRBJ2-7|TRBV6-2/TRBV6-3|TRBD2
CASSRAGGRSYEQYF
>TRBJ2-7|TRBV12-3/TRBV12-4|.
CASSLIGAYEQYF
>TRBJ2-7|TRBV4-2|TRBD2
CASINSPGGSSGRAYEQYF
>TRBJ2-5|TRBV29-1|TRBD2
CSVGLSGRAQETQYF
>TRBJ2-1|TRBV4-1|.
CASSQESGPYNEQFF
>TRBJ2-5|TRBV12-3/TRBV12-4|.
CASSFRAQETQYF
>TRBJ1-1|TRBV12-3/TRBV12-4|.
CASRDLGHPSLNTEAFF
>TRBJ2-3|TRBV21-1|.
CASSKSSGGRDTQYF
>TRBJ2-1|TRBV20-1|TRBD2
CSARGTSAYNEQFF
>TRBJ1-1|TRBV7-9|.
CASSSPKGILNTEAFF
>TRBJ1-1|TRBV27|.
CASSFSGRMNTEAFF